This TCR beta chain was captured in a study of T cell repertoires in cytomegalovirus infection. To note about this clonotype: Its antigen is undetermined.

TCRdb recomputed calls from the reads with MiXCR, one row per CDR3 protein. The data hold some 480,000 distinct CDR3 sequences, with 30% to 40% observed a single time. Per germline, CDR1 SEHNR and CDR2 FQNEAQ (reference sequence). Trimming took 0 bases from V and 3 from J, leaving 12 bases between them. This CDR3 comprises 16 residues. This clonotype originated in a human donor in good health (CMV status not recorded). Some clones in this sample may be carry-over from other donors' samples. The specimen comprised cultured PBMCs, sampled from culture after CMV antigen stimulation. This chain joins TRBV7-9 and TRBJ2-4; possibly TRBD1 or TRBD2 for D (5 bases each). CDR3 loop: CASSLAPLGDKNIQYF. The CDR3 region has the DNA TGTGCCAGCAGCTTAGCCCCCCTGGGGGACAAAAACATTCAGTACTTC.